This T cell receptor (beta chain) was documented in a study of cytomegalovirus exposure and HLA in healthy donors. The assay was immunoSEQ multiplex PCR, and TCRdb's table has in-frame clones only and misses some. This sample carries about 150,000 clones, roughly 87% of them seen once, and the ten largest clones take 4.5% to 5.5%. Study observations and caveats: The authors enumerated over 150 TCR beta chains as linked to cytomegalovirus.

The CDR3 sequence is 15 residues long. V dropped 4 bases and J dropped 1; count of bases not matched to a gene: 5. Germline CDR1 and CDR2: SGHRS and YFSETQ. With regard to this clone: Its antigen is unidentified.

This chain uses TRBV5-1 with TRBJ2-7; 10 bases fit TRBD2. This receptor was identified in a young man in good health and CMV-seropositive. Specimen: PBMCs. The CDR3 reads CASSPRTSGSYEQYF. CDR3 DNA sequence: TGCGCCAGCAGCCCCAGGACTAGCGGATCCTACGAGCAGTACTTC.